A single sample gave rise to the 2 T cell receptor beta chains below, sequenced in a study of blood T cell repertoires in COVID-19. Sequencing used immunoSEQ multiplex PCR; TCRdb keeps in-frame clones, though not all of them. The table shows approximately 210,000 clones, with approximately 90% occurring only once. The specimen was peripheral blood. These receptors all come from a man aged 25 to 40 with acute or convalescent COVID-19.

V and J are TRBV12-3 or TRBV12-4 and TRBJ1-1; D gene unclear. V was pared by 5 bases and J by 5 bases, with 12 bases between. The CDR3 is made up of 13 amino acids. As DNA, the CDR3 is TGTGCCAGCAGTAGACCTGCGGTGACTGAAGCTTTCTTT. Its translation: CASSRPAVTEAFF.

V usage is TRBV28 and J usage is TRBJ2-2, with 7 positions matching TRBD2. Germline CDR1 MDHEN, CDR2 SYDVKM. The CDR3 covers 13 residues. J lost 4 bases, V lost 11 bases, and 7 bases had no gene match. The CDR3 coding sequence is TGTGCCGGGGGGGAGTACGCCACCGGGGAGCTGTTTTTT. Its translation is CAGGEYATGELFF.